The entry that follows covers one T cell receptor beta chain sequence. Its antigen remains unidentified. This specimen belongs to a study of CD8 T cells in Susac syndrome. Regarding the study as a whole: It was acknowledged in the study that the number of individuals who were included in its TCR sequencing and HLA analysis was relatively small.

An input of about 0.5 to 1 ug of RNA was subjected to reverse transcription using random hexamers. TCRdb used MiXCR to reprocess the immunoSEQ multiplex PCR reads, holding one entry per CDR3 protein. The table lists 250,000 to 300,000 distinct CDR3 sequences, about 85% of them singletons. Per germline, CDR1 MNHEY and CDR2 SVGAGI. The CDR3 totals 14 residues. V lost 8 bases and J 1 base, leaving 13 bases between the germline ends. This clonotype originated in a human donor with multiple sclerosis. The source material was CD8+ T cells from PBMCs. This chain connects TRBV6-5 to TRBJ2-3; D might be TRBD1 or TRBD2, each matching 5 bases. The CDR3 loop is CASVSTGRTDTQYF. CDR3 nucleotide sequence: TGTGCCAGCGTATCGACGGGACGCACAGATACGCAGTATTTT.